Below, 29 T cell receptor beta chains from the same sample are listed, as sequenced in a study of T cell clonotyping in hematopoietic cell transplantation (TCRdb year 2021). According to the study, the label for this sample's time point signals: recipient sample about 28 days before transplant, after cytoreduction. The library was produced with the immunoSEQ multiplex PCR assay. TCRdb's version of the immuneACCESS table is confined to in-frame rearrangements and falls short of the full clone set. An unresolved V gene accounts for under half of the shortfall where checked; the remainder is of unknown origin. The sample table holds 25,000 to 30,000 clones, of which approximately 82% were seen once. Approximately 1.8% of the sample comes from the top ten. The sample here was peripheral blood mononuclear cells, taken before stem cell transplant. The receptors originated from a man aged 40-50 years with acute myeloid leukemia. Some clones in this sample may be carry-over from other donors' samples.

The chain joins TRBV11-1 to TRBJ2-1; possibly TRBD1 or TRBD2 for D (5 bases each). Trimming pared 0 bases from V and 12 bases from J, leaving 15 bases between. From germline, CDR1 is SGHAT and CDR2 FQDESV (reference sequence). This CDR3 is 14 amino acids long. CDR3 sequence reads: CASSLAGPRLAQFF. The CDR3 nucleotides are TGTGCCAGCAGCTTAGCGGGACCCCGACTGGCGCAGTTCTTC.

In its sample, this clone was seen a few times. In DNA, the CDR3 is TGTGCCAGCAGCTCCTATAGTGCCTACGAGCAGTACTTC. Translated, it gives CASSSYSAYEQYF. The chain couples TRBV11-3 to TRBJ2-7, with unresolved D. Germline lookup yields CDR1 SGHNT and CDR2 YENEEA. CDR3 length: 13 residues. The V gene lost 4 bases and the J gene lost 2 bases, with 9 bases spanning the gap.

In DNA form, the CDR3 reads TGCGCCGGCGGACAACAGGGGGCGAACACTGAAGCTTTCTTT. Translation gives CAGGQQGANTEAFF. The chain uses TRBV5-1 and TRBJ1-1, with TRBD1 matching 9 bases. Trimming at V came to 10 bases and at J to 1 base, leaving 8 bases not matched to a gene. This CDR3 has 14 amino acids. In germline, CDR1 is SGHRS, CDR2 YFSETQ.

V usage is TRBV6-5 and J usage is TRBJ1-3; no definite D call. Trimming took off 2 bases at V and 3 bases at J, with 5 bases between the two ends. There are 13 residues in the CDR3. Germline V CDR1 and CDR2: MNHEY, SVGAGI. This chain's CDR3 is CASSYRGGNTIYF. CDR3 nucleotides: TGTGCCAGCAGTTACCGCGGTGGAAACACCATATATTTT.

This clone was observed once. V gene TRBV4-3 combines with J gene TRBJ1-5; perhaps TRBD1 as D (6 bases). The CDR3 sequence is 15 residues long. The V gene's germline CDR1 is LGHNA and CDR2 YSLEER. Trimming pared 0 bases from V and 6 bases from J, leaving 12 bases between. Here the CDR3 reads CASSQDRTGFQPQHF. The CDR3 coding sequence is TGCGCCAGCAGCCAAGATCGCACAGGGTTTCAGCCCCAGCATTTT.

The chain has TRBV10-2 and TRBJ2-1, with 14 bases aligning to TRBD2. V shed 6 bases and J 5 bases; nucleotides not matched to a gene: 3. The germline V gene has CDR1 WSHSY and CDR2 SAAADI. The CDR3 length is 15 residues. CDR3 sequence: CASSRLAGGNNEQFF. Here the CDR3 DNA reads TGCGCCAGCAGCCGACTAGCGGGAGGGAACAATGAGCAGTTCTTC.

The chain carries TRBV27 and TRBJ2-7; the D gene is possibly TRBD2 (7 bases). The germline gives CDR1 MNHEY, CDR2 SMNVEV (reference sequence). This CDR3 is built from 14 residues. Trimming pared 0 bases from V and 6 bases from J, leaving 12 bases between. The CDR3 loop reads CASSLSGGPGEQYF. Written as DNA, the CDR3 is TGTGCCAGCAGTTTATCGGGGGGGCCCGGCGAGCAGTACTTC.

The rearrangement links TRBV7-8 to TRBJ2-2; TRBD2 matches at 14 bases. The germline gives CDR1 SGHVS, CDR2 FQNEAQ. This CDR3 region has 15 residues. The J segment lost 5 bases and the V segment lost 5 bases, leaving 1 base of the junction unmatched. CDR3 coding DNA: TGTGCCAGCAGCGGGACTAGCGGGAGAACCGGGGAGCTGTTTTTT. This translates into CASSGTSGRTGELFF.

The genes are TRBV14 and TRBJ1-5; 10 nucleotides line up with TRBD1. This CDR3 is 14 amino acids long. Unmatched junction bases numbered 4, after V lost 6 bases and J lost 5 bases. CDR1 SGHDN and CDR2 FVKESK come from the germline V gene. CDR3 nucleotide sequence: TGTGCCAGCAGGACAGGGGGCGTGGATCAGCCCCAGCATTTT. Translating gives CASRTGGVDQPQHF.

The J gene is TRBJ1-6, the V gene TRBV15; 7 bases are a match to TRBD1. Per the germline V gene, CDR1 is LNHNV and CDR2 is YYDKDF (reference sequence). The junction had 9 bases not matched to a gene; V was cut back by 2 bases and J by 8 bases. CDR3 length equals 16 residues. The CDR3 DNA reads TGTGCCACCAGCAGATCTCTGGGCAGGGGGGATTCACCCCTCCACTTT. Translating gives CATSRSLGRGDSPLHF.

This chain joins TRBV30 and TRBJ1-4; the match to TRBD1 covers 7 bases. The germline CDR1 and CDR2 sequences are GTSNPN and SVGIG (reference sequence). The length of the CDR3 is 16 residues. J lost 8 bases, V lost 3 bases, and 15 bases had no gene match. This chain's CDR3 is CAWRHGGAGGREKLFF. The CDR3 DNA reads TGTGCCTGGAGACACGGGGGGGCAGGGGGGAGAGAAAAACTGTTTTTT.

V is TRBV30 and J is TRBJ2-5, with 11 bases matching TRBD2. The CDR3 extends over 16 amino acids. V trimming: 0 bases; J trimming: 5 bases; junction bases outside the gene matches: 8. Germline V lookup: CDR1 GTSNPN, CDR2 SVGIG (reference sequence). CDR3 in DNA: TGTGCCTGGAGTGTACAGGTAGCGGGAGGGAAGGAGACCCAGTACTTC. This codes for CAWSVQVAGGKETQYF.

The V gene is TRBV6-6, the J gene TRBJ2-7; 10 bases map to TRBD1. Germline values: CDR1 MNHNY, CDR2 SVGAGI (reference sequence). J was trimmed by 5 bases and V by 6 bases; bases with no gene match: 10. CDR3 length: 15 amino acids. The CDR3 reads CASSHGQGERDEQYF. The CDR3 DNA reads TGTGCCAGCAGCCACGGACAGGGGGAACGAGACGAGCAGTACTTC.

The chain combines TRBV11-3 with TRBJ1-2; 7 nucleotides match TRBD1. The junction had 8 bases not matched to a gene; V was cut back by 5 bases and J by 2 bases. The CDR3 covers 15 residues. Looked up from germline, CDR1 is SGHNT and CDR2 is YENEEA. CDR3 amino acids: CASSTSGTANYGYTF. DNA for the CDR3: TGTGCCAGCAGCACATCCGGGACAGCCAACTATGGCTACACCTTC.

The chain joins TRBV27 to TRBJ1-2, with D tentatively TRBD1 (5 bases). CDR3 length: 14 residues. Between the trimmed V and J ends, which lost 5 bases and 7 bases, there was a span of 17 bases. Germline lookup yields CDR1 MNHEY and CDR2 SMNVEV (reference sequence). The CDR3 protein is CASSLRGRGSGYTF. CDR3 coding DNA: TGTGCCAGCAGTCTACGTGGGCGGGGCAGTGGCTACACCTTC.

The genes are TRBV7-2 and TRBJ2-1; D unresolved. Germline V CDR1 and CDR2: SGHTA, FQGNSA. The CDR3 is made up of 12 amino acids. Trimming shortened V by 4 bases and J by 7 bases, and 8 bases separated the two germline ends. The CDR3 loop reads CASSSSRNEQFF. In DNA, the CDR3 is TGTGCCAGCAGCTCCAGCCGGAATGAGCAGTTCTTC.

This chain connects TRBV28 to TRBJ2-7; 9 nucleotides match TRBD1. Germline CDR1 MDHEN, CDR2 SYDVKM. After removal of 2 bases from V and 3 bases from J, the junction contained 11 bases not matched to a gene. The CDR3 extends over 17 amino acids. The CDR3, as DNA: TGTGCCAGCAGTTTACGGGGATTGGGGACAGGGCTCTACGAGCAGTACTTC. As protein: CASSLRGLGTGLYEQYF.

This chain joins TRBV11-2 and TRBJ1-1; D is perhaps TRBD1 (5 bases). Trimming took off 2 bases at V and 5 bases at J, with 12 bases between the two ends. There are 14 residues in the CDR3. CDR1 is SGHAT and CDR2 is FQNNGV in the germline V gene. This CDR3 reads CASSLSQGRTEAFF. DNA of the CDR3: TGTGCCAGCAGCTTATCTCAGGGAAGGACTGAAGCTTTCTTT.

The chain couples TRBV27 to TRBJ2-7, with 11 bases matching TRBD2. Germline loops: CDR1 MNHEY, CDR2 SMNVEV (reference sequence). V was pared by 6 bases and J by 3 bases, with 1 base of the junction left unmatched. The CDR3 runs 13 residues. In DNA form, the CDR3 reads TGTGCCAGCAGCGGGACTAGCGGCTACGAGCAGTACTTC. Its translation: CASSGTSGYEQYF.

J is TRBJ2-7 and V is TRBV10-2; 7 bases align to TRBD1. Germline V CDR1 and CDR2: WSHSY, SAAADI. J was trimmed by 5 bases and V by 10 bases; bases with no gene match: 8. The CDR3 has 12 amino acids. The CDR3 bases are TGCGCCACCTCGACAGGGATCCACGAGCAGTACTTC. This codes for CATSTGIHEQYF.

The chain recombines TRBV6-5 with TRBJ2-7; 7 bases are shared with TRBD1. V lost 0 bases and J lost 3; bases outside the gene matches: 5. The CDR3 extends over 15 amino acids. From germline, CDR1 is MNHEY and CDR2 SVGAGI. The CDR3 nucleotides are TGTGCCAGCAGTTACTCCGGGACAGACTACTACGAGCAGTACTTC. It translates to CASSYSGTDYYEQYF.

The rearrangement uses TRBV9 and TRBJ1-3; TRBD1 agrees at 7 bases. V lost 7 bases to trimming and J lost 0 bases; unmatched junction nucleotides: 4. Per the germline V gene, CDR1 is SGDLS and CDR2 is YYNGEE. This CDR3 is built from 14 residues. CDR3 DNA: TGTGCCAGCGGGGACAGCAACTCTGGAAACACCATATATTTT. Translated: CASGDSNSGNTIYF.

The V call is TRBV9, the J call TRBJ2-1, with D unresolved. V lost 0 bases and J 10 bases, leaving 8 bases between the germline ends. Germline V CDR1 and CDR2: SGDLS, YYNGEE. The CDR3 runs to 12 residues. CDR3 coding DNA: TGTGCCAGCAGCGTAGGAAGTGGCGAGCAGTTCTTC. The encoded protein is CASSVGSGEQFF.

This clone came up once. V and J are TRBV5-8 and TRBJ2-7; D not resolved. Germline V lookup: CDR1 SGHTS, CDR2 YDEGEE. The germline V and J ends were trimmed by 0 bases and 4 bases, with 2 bases remaining between them. This CDR3 spans 11 amino acids. CDR3 DNA: TGTGCCAGCAGCTTGGTTTACGAGCAGTACTTC. Amino acid sequence: CASSLVYEQYF.

The genes are TRBV6-5 and TRBJ2-7, with 9 bases matching TRBD1. Germline loops: CDR1 MNHEY, CDR2 SVGAGI. This CDR3 is 15 amino acids long. V trimming: 0 bases; J trimming: 5 bases; junction bases outside the gene matches: 5. The CDR3 region has the DNA TGTGCCAGCAGTTACTCGAACAGGGGGCTCAACGAGCAGTACTTC. Translating it yields CASSYSNRGLNEQYF.

This chain links TRBV7-2 with TRBJ2-7; TRBD1 matches 8 bases. CDR1 is SGHTA, CDR2 FQGNSA, per germline. With V trimmed by 3 bases and J by 7 bases, 8 bases remained unmatched. This CDR3 has 14 amino acids. CDR3 loop: CASSFPGQGGEQYF. DNA for the CDR3: TGTGCCAGCAGCTTTCCAGGACAGGGTGGAGAGCAGTACTTC.

The gene calls are TRBV11-3 and TRBJ2-3; the match to TRBD2 covers 8 bases. The V segment lost 8 bases and the J segment 5 bases; nucleotides outside the gene matches: 9. This CDR3 is 14 amino acids long. Germline CDR1 reads SGHNT; CDR2 reads YENEEA. This CDR3 is CASSTGTRGDTQYF. The CDR3 nucleotides read TGTGCCAGCTCCACCGGGACTAGAGGAGATACGCAGTATTTT.

This clone has more than one count but fewer than ten. V usage is TRBV6-1 and J usage is TRBJ1-4; D is undetermined. CDR3 length equals 13 residues. CDR1 is MNHNS, CDR2 SASEGT, per germline. The ends were cut back, 1 base at V and 8 bases at J, with 8 bases in the middle. This chain's CDR3 is CASSEDDGEKLFF. As DNA, the CDR3 is TGTGCCAGCAGTGAAGATGACGGAGAAAAACTGTTTTTT.

The J gene is TRBJ1-1, the V gene TRBV7-3; no clear D gene. The V gene's germline CDR1 is SGHTA and CDR2 FQGTGA. V lost 5 bases to trimming and J lost 6 bases, with 10 bases between them. The CDR3 has 12 residues. CDR3 loop: CASSIKRPEAFF. CDR3 coding DNA: TGTGCCAGCAGCATAAAGAGGCCTGAAGCTTTCTTT.